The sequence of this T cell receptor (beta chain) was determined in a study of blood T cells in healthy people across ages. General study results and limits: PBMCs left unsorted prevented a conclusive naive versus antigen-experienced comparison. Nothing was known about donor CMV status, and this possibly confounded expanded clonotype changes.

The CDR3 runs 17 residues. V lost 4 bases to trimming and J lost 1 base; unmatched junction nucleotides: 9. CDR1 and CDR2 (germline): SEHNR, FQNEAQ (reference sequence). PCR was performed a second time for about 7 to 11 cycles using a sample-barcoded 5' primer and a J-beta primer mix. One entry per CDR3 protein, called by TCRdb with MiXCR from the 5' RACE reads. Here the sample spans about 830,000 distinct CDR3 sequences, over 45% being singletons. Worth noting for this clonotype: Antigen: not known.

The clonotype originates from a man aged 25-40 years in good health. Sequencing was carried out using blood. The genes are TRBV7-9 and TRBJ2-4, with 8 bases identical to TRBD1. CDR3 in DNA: TGTGCCAGCAGCTCCGGACAGGGAGAAGGGGCCAAAAACATTCAGTACTTC. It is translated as CASSSGQGEGAKNIQYF.